Listed here is a single T cell receptor (beta chain). Only in-frame clones appear in the TCRdb table, and some are missing; sequencing was by immunoSEQ multiplex PCR. The sample consists of roughly 45,000 clones, approximately 85% of them appearing once. Trimming left V 5 bases short and J 2 bases short, with 19 bases between. The CDR3 is 16 amino acids. Looked up from germline, CDR1 is SGHTA and CDR2 is FQGNSA. The source of the sample is a study of lymphopenia after photon versus proton radiotherapy. The receptor's source is a man aged 40-55 years with gastric cancer. The chain has TRBV7-2 and TRBJ2-7; D might be TRBD1 or TRBD2, each matching 5 bases. Sequencing used peripheral blood, obtained from a patient treated with photon-based radiotherapy. The CDR3, as DNA: TGTGCCAGCAGCCAAGACAGCCCAGGGACCCCCTACGAGCAGTACTTC. Amino acids: CASSQDSPGTPYEQYF.